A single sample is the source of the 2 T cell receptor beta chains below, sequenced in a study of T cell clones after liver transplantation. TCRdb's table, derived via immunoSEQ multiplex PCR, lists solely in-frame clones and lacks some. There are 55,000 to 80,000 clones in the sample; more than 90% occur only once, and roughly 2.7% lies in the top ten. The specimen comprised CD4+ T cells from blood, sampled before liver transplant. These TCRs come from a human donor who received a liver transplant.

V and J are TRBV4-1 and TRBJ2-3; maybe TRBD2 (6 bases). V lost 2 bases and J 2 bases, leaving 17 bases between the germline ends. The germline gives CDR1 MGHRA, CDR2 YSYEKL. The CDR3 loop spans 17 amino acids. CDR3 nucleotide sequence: TGCGCCAGCAGCCAACGCGGTAGGCGGGATGACACAGATACGCAGTATTTT. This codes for CASSQRGRRDDTDTQYF.

CDR3 sequence: CASSLGQVGYEQYF. The DNA of the CDR3 is TGCGCCAGCAGCCTGGGACAGGTGGGCTACGAGCAGTACTTC. This chain uses TRBV4-1 with TRBJ2-7; 8 positions agree with TRBD1. J was trimmed by 3 bases and V by 4 bases; bases with no gene match: 5. The CDR3 spans 14 residues. In germline, CDR1 is MGHRA, CDR2 YSYEKL.